The rows below give T cell receptor beta chains drawn from one sample of a study of blood T cell repertoires in COVID-19. Produced via immunoSEQ multiplex PCR; TCRdb's table is partial and in-frame only. The sample holds approximately 230,000 clones, more than 75% seen once. The sample taken for sequencing was PBMCs or T cells enriched from blood (not recorded which). The receptors here all came from a man aged 18-30 years who had recovered from COVID-19. Both conserved end residues are part of each CDR3. The D gene is left open where the match is weak. Clone size, where shown, is once, few, many, or a class for clones that have expanded.

j_call clone_size d_call v_call cdr3_nt cdr3_aa
TRBJ2-2 NA NA TRBV11-2 TGTGCCAGCAGCTTAGATCGCAGCGGGGAGCTGTTTTTT CASSLDRSGELFF
TRBJ1-1 NA NA TRBV2 TGTGCCAGCAGTGATGAGGGGAGGAGGACTGAAGCTTTCTTT CASSDEGRRTEAFF
TRBJ2-2 once TRBD1 TRBV5-1 TGCGCCAGCAGCCCGGACAGGGTGAACACCGGGGAGCTGTTTTTT CASSPDRVNTGELFF
TRBJ2-1 NA NA TRBV6-5 TGTGCCAGCAGTTACTCCCTAGCTCCGAGTGAGCAGTTCTTC CASSYSLAPSEQFF
TRBJ2-6 NA NA TRBV5-5 TGTGCCAGCAGCCGCAGGGGGGCCTACTTCTCTGGGGCCAACGTCCTGACTTTC CASSRRGAYFSGANVLTF
TRBJ2-1 NA NA TRBV10-1 TGCGCCAGCAGTGAGTTCAGGGGATCCTACAATGAGCAGTTCTTC CASSEFRGSYNEQFF
TRBJ1-6 NA NA TRBV9 TGTGCCAGCAGCCCCAGAAACGATTTACCCCTCCACTTT CASSPRNDLPLHF
TRBJ2-7 few TRBD2 TRBV4-1 TGCGCCAGCAGCCAAGGGACTAGCGGGATCTTCTCTGACGAGCAGTACTTC CASSQGTSGIFSDEQYF
TRBJ2-2 NA NA TRBV7-2 TGTGCCAGCAGCTTAGGGGGGGGCCCCACCGGGGAGCTGTTTTTT CASSLGGGPTGELFF
TRBJ2-3 NA NA TRBV19 TGTGCCAGTAGTCACAGGGCGACAGATACGCAGTATTTT CASSHRATDTQYF
TRBJ2-1 NA TRBD2 TRBV7-8 TGTGCCAGCAGCCTCAGACTAGCGGTGCAGTTCTTC CASSLRLAVQFF
TRBJ1-4 NA NA TRBV2 TGTGCCAGCAGGGGCCCAGGGGATGAAAAACTGTTTTTT CASRGPGDEKLFF
TRBJ1-2 NA TRBD1 TRBV6-5 TGTGCCAGCAGACCGGGACAGATAAACTATGGCTACACCTTC CASRPGQINYGYTF
TRBJ2-1 few NA TRBV5-4 TGTGCCAGCAGCTTGCAGGGGTACACATACAATGAGCAGTTCTTC CASSLQGYTYNEQFF
TRBJ1-2 NA NA TRBV4-1 TGCGCCAGCAGCCAAGCCCGGGACACTGACTATGGCTACACCTTC CASSQARDTDYGYTF
TRBJ2-6 many TRBD1 TRBV15 TGTGCCACCAGCAGCACTACAGGGGGAGGGGCCAACGTCCTGACTTTC CATSSTTGGGANVLTF
TRBJ1-6 NA NA TRBV11-3 TGTGCCAGCAGCTTAGCACAGGCGTATAATTCACCCCTCCACTTT CASSLAQAYNSPLHF
TRBJ2-7 NA NA TRBV9 TGTGCCAGCAGCGTAGGCGGCAGGGAGGACAACGAGCAGTACTTC CASSVGGREDNEQYF
TRBJ2-7 NA TRBD1 TRBV28 TGTGCCAGCAGTTTTGGGACAGCCCTCGAGGAGCAGTACTTC CASSFGTALEEQYF
TRBJ1-2 NA TRBD1 TRBV6-4 TGTGCCAGCAGTGAGAGATCGGGACAGGGGTATGGCTACACCTTC CASSERSGQGYGYTF
TRBJ2-3 NA NA TRBV5-4 TGTGCCAGCACCAAGGAGGCTAGCGAGACTAGCACAGATACGCAGTATTTT CASTKEASETSTDTQYF
TRBJ2-1 NA NA TRBV24-1 TGTGCCACCAGTGATTATAGGCCCAGGGTGGGCAATGAGCAGTTCTTC CATSDYRPRVGNEQFF
TRBJ2-5 NA NA TRBV6-2/TRBV6-3 TGTGCCAGCATCCCAGCTGGCCGGATGCGGGAAGAGACCCAGTACTTC CASIPAGRMREETQYF
TRBJ1-2 NA NA TRBV7-2 TGTGCCAGCAGCTTAGTCAGTTCAGGGTCAAACTATGGCTACACCTTC CASSLVSSGSNYGYTF
TRBJ2-3 few NA TRBV5-4 TGTGCCAGCAGCGCGACAGAGGCGAATACGCAGTATTTT CASSATEANTQYF
TRBJ2-1 NA NA TRBV24-1 TGTGCCACCAGTGACCCTACCGGGGGTTCCTACAATGAGCAGTTCTTC CATSDPTGGSYNEQFF
TRBJ2-1 NA NA TRBV3-1/TRBV3-2 TGTGCCAGCAGCCAAGGCAGGGTCCACAATGAGCAGTTCTTC CASSQGRVHNEQFF
TRBJ1-1 NA TRBD1 TRBV18 TGTGCCAGCTCACCTGGGACAGCCCCCGGACGAGCTTTCTTT CASSPGTAPGRAFF
TRBJ2-7 NA NA TRBV4-1 TGCGCCAGCAGCCGAGAGATACAGGGCCCCTACGAGCAGTACTTC CASSREIQGPYEQYF
TRBJ2-3 once TRBD1 TRBV18 TGTGCCAGCTCACCCCGACAGGGGGCTAGCACAGATACGCAGTATTTT CASSPRQGASTDTQYF
TRBJ2-5 NA NA TRBV27 TGTGCCAGCAGTTTATTAGCGGCAGAGACCCAGTACTTC CASSLLAAETQYF
TRBJ1-3 NA NA TRBV11-2 TGTGCCAGCAGCTTACGGACTAGGGGCATTGGAAACACCATATATTTT CASSLRTRGIGNTIYF
TRBJ1-4 NA NA TRBV27 TGTGCCAGCAGTTTACGGACGTATGGGAGAACTAATGAAAAACTGTTTTTT CASSLRTYGRTNEKLFF
TRBJ2-2 NA NA TRBV16 TGTGCCAGCAGCCCCTTGAGGAGTACAGGGAGGAACACCGGGGAGCTGTTTTTT CASSPLRSTGRNTGELFF
TRBJ1-1 few NA TRBV7-5 TGTGCCAGAAGCTCCGATGTCGGGACAGACGAGAACACTGAAGCTTTCTTT CARSSDVGTDENTEAFF
TRBJ1-4 NA TRBD1 TRBV19 TGTGCCAGTAGTTCTATACAGGGGCCAACTAATGAAAAACTGTTTTTT CASSSIQGPTNEKLFF
TRBJ2-1 NA TRBD2 TRBV29-1 TGCAGCGGGGAAAGGACTAGCGGTACAAATGAGCAGTTCTTC CSGERTSGTNEQFF
TRBJ2-7 NA TRBD1 TRBV5-1 TGCGCCAGCAGCACAGGGGACAGATCCTACGAGCAGTACTTC CASSTGDRSYEQYF
TRBJ2-7 NA NA TRBV11-3 TGTGCCAGCAGCTTGGGCGGGTCGAACTCCTACGAGCAGTACTTC CASSLGGSNSYEQYF
TRBJ1-1 NA NA TRBV5-1 TGCGCCAGCAGCGGCAGGACGGGGGAAGCTTTCTTT CASSGRTGEAFF
TRBJ1-4 NA TRBD1 TRBV18 TGTGCCAGCTCACCAAAGGGGACAGTGATTGAAAAACTGTTTTTT CASSPKGTVIEKLFF
TRBJ1-1 few NA TRBV14 TGTGCCAGCAGCCAGCAAGAGTGGCACGGGTACGCTGAAGCTTTCTTT CASSQQEWHGYAEAFF
TRBJ1-6 NA NA TRBV10-3 TGTGCCATCAGTCCCACAGGAGATTCACCCCTCCACTTT CAISPTGDSPLHF
TRBJ2-5 NA NA TRBV27 TGTGCCAGCAGTCCACTCGGAGAGACCCAGTACTTC CASSPLGETQYF
TRBJ2-1 few TRBD2 TRBV5-1 TGCGCCAGCAGCTGGCGGGGGGCCTTCAACAATGAGCAGTTCTTC CASSWRGAFNNEQFF
TRBJ2-2 few TRBD2 TRBV16 TGTGCCAGCAGCCAACAAAGCGGGGGAACGACCGGGGAGCTGTTTTTT CASSQQSGGTTGELFF
TRBJ2-5 NA NA TRBV27 TGTGCCAGCAGTTTATCCGGTCGGGGAATCGGTGTGTGGCAGTACTTC CASSLSGRGIGVWQYF
TRBJ1-2 NA TRBD1 TRBV6-5 TGTGCCAGCACCGAAGAGGGGGCGAGGGGCTACACCTTC CASTEEGARGYTF
TRBJ2-3 NA TRBD1 TRBV19 TGTGCCAGTAGTATAGGACCCCCGACAGGGATCAGTTCCTCAGATACGCAGTATTTT CASSIGPPTGISSSDTQYF
TRBJ1-2 NA NA TRBV4-2 TGTGCCAGCAGCCAACCCCAGGCAGGGGTAAACTATGGCTACACCTTC CASSQPQAGVNYGYTF
TRBJ2-7 NA NA TRBV1 TGCACCAGCAGCCAGGCACTCCCCTCCCCTTTTGGAGGGTGCCCCCTGTCCGAGCAGTACTTC CTSSQALPSPFGGCPLSEQYF
TRBJ1-2 NA TRBD1 TRBV14 TGTGCCAGCAGCCAGGGACAGAACTATGGCTACACCTTC CASSQGQNYGYTF
TRBJ2-1 NA TRBD2 TRBV23-1 TGCGCCAGCAGTCAATCCCCGGGACTAGTCCAACCCTACAATGAGCAGTTCTTC CASSQSPGLVQPYNEQFF
TRBJ1-2 once TRBD1 TRBV5-1 TGCGCCAGCAGCTTGGAAGGACAGGGAATTGGCTACACCTTC CASSLEGQGIGYTF
TRBJ2-2 NA NA TRBV2 TGTGCCAGCAGACCCGACTCCCTAATCGGGGAGCTGTTTTTT CASRPDSLIGELFF
TRBJ2-1 NA NA TRBV24-1 TGTGCCACCAGTGATTTCGGCGAGGGTTGGTACAATGAGCAGTTCTTC CATSDFGEGWYNEQFF
TRBJ1-2 NA NA TRBV11-2 TGTGCCAGCAGCTTTGGGGCTACGGGGAGGGGAGGGTTCTATGGCTACACCTTC CASSFGATGRGGFYGYTF
TRBJ1-5 NA NA TRBV4-1 TGCGCCAGCAGCCAAGAAGGGGGGAGGGAAAATCAGCCCCAGCATTTT CASSQEGGRENQPQHF
TRBJ2-7 NA NA TRBV5-5 TGTGCCAGCAGCTTGGTGGACAGCTCCTACGAGCAGTACTTC CASSLVDSSYEQYF